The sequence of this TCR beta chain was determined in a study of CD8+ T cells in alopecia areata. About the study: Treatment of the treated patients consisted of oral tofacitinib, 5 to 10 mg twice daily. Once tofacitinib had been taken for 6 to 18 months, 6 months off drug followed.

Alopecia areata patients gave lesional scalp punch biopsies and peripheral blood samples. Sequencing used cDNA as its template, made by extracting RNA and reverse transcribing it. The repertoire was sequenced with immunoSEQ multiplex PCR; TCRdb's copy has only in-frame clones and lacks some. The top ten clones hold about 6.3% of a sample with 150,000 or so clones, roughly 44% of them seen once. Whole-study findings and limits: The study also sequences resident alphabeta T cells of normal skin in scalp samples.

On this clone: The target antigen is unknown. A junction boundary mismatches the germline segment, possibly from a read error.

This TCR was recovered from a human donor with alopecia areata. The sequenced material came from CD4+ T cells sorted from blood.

CDR3 bases: TGTGCCAGCAGTTTATGGGCGGGAGGTATGGACTTC. This encodes CASSLWAGGMDF. The genes are TRBV28 and TRBJ2-7; 8 positions agree with TRBD2. The CDR3 covers 12 residues. Germline lookup yields CDR1 MDHEN and CDR2 SYDVKM.